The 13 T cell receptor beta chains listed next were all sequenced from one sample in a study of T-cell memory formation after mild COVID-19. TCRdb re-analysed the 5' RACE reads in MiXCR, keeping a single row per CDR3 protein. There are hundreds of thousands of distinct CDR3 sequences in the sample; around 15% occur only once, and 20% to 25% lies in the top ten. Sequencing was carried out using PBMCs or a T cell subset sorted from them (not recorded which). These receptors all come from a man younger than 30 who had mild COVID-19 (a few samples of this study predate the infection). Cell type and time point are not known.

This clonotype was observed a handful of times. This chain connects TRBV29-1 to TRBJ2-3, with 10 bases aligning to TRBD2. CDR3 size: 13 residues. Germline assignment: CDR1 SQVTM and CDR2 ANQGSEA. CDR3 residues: CSIAGGSTDTQYF. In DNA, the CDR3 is TGCAGTATAGCGGGGGGAAGCACAGATACGCAGTATTTT.

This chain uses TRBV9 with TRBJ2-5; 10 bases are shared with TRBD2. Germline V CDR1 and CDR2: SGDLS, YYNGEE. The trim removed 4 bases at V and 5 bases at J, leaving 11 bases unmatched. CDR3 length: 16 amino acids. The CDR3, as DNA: TGTGCCAGCAGCACCCTAGCGGGGGAAGTGGTTGAGACCCAGTACTTC. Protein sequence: CASSTLAGEVVETQYF.

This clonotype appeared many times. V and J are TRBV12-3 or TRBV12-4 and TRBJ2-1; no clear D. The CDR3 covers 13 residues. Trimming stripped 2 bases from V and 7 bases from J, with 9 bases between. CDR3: CASSLSSVNEQFF. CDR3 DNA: TGTGCCAGCAGTTTAAGCTCTGTTAATGAGCAGTTCTTC.

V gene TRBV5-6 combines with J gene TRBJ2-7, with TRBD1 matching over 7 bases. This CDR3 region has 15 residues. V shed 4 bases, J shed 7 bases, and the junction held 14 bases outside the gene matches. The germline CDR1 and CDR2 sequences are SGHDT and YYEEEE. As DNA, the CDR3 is TGTGCCAGCAGCGTGTGGGACAGACGTTTGAGAGAGCAGTACTTC. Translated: CASSVWDRRLREQYF.

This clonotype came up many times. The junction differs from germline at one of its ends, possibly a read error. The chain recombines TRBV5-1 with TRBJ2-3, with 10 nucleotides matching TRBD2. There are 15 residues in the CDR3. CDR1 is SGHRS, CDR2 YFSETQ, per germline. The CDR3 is CASSLLAGSTDTQYF. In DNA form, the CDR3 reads TGTGCCAGCAGCTTACTAGCGGGGAGCACAGATACGCAGTATTTT.

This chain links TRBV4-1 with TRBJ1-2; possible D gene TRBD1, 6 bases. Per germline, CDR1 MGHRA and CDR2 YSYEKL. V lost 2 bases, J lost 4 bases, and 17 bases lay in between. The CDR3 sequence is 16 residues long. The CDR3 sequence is CASSQRVTGPAYGYTF. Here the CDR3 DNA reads TGCGCCAGCAGCCAACGAGTGACAGGTCCCGCCTATGGCTACACCTTC.

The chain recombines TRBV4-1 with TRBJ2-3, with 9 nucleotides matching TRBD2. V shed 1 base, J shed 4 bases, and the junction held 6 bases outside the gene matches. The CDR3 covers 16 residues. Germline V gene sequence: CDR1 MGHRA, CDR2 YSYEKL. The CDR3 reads CASSQVASGVSDTQYF. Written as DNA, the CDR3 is TGCGCCAGCAGCCAAGTAGCTAGCGGGGTCTCAGATACGCAGTATTTT.

In DNA form, the CDR3 reads TGTGCCAGCAGGGGCGCAGGGGTCTCTGGAAACACCATATATTTT. Translating it yields CASRGAGVSGNTIYF. The chain links TRBV7-9 to TRBJ1-3, with a possible D match to TRBD1 (6 bases). The CDR3 consists of 15 residues. CDR1 and CDR2 from the germline V gene are SEHNR and FQNEAQ (reference sequence). The V end lost 6 bases, the J end lost 0 bases, and 12 bases lay between the germline ends.

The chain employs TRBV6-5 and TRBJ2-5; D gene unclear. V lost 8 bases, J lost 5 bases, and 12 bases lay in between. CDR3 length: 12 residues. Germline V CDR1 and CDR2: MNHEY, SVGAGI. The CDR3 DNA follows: TGTGCCAGCTTTGCGAGTGGGGAGACCCAGTACTTC. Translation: CASFASGETQYF.

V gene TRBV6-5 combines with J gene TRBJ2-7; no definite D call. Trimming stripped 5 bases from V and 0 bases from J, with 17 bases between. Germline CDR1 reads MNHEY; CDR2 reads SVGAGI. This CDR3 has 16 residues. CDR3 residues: CASSRLSDRSSYEQYF. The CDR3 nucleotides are TGTGCCAGCAGTCGACTCAGCGACCGGAGCTCCTACGAGCAGTACTTC.

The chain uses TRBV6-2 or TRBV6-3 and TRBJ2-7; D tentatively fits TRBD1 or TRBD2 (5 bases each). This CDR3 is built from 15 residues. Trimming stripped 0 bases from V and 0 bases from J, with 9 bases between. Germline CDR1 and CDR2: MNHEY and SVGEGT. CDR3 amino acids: CASSYSGESSYEQYV. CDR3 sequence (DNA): TGTGCCAGCAGTTACTCGGGGGAGAGCTCCTACGAGCAGTACGTC.

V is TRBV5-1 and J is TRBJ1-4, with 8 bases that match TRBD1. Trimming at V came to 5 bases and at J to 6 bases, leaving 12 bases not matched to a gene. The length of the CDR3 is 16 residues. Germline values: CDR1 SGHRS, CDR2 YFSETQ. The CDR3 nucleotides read TGCGCCAGCAGGCGGCTACCCGGGACAGGCGATGAAAAACTGTTTTTT. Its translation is CASRRLPGTGDEKLFF. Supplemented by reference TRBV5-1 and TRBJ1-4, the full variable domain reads KAGVTQTPRYLIKTRGQQVTLSCSPISGHRSVSWYQQTPGQGLQFLFEYFSETQRNKGNFPGRFSGRQFSNSRSEMNVSTLELGDSALYLCASRRLPGTGDEKLFFGSGTQLSVL.

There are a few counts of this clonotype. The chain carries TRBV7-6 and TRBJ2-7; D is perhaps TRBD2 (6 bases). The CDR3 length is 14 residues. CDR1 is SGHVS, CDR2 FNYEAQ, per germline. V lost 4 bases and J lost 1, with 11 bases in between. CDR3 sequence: CASSSRGGSYEQYF. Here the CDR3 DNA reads TGTGCCAGCAGCTCGCGGGGAGGATCCTACGAGCAGTACTTC.